This passage covers 19 T cell receptor beta chains from one sample sequenced in a study of T cells in Graves' hyperthyroidism and ophthalmopathy. The CDR3 regions of TCR beta were amplified from RNA transcripts. With the HTBI primer set, the TCR CDR3 went through a first round of RT-PCR. TCRdb re-called the multiplex PCR reads with MiXCR, one entry per CDR3 protein. Seen here are about 370,000 distinct CDR3 sequences, roughly 15% observed once, and the top ten hold under 25%. Sequenced material: blood. The receptors here all came from an older woman with Graves' ophthalmopathy.

This clonotype was observed many times. The chain carries TRBV10-2 and TRBJ2-7; 7 positions match TRBD2. The V and J ends lost 3 bases and 5 bases, in that order; junction bases with no gene match: 4. The CDR3 sequence is 13 residues long. Germline V gene data show CDR1 as WSHSY and CDR2 as SAAADI. The CDR3 sequence: CASSDEGRDEQYF. The CDR3 DNA follows: TGCGCCAGCAGTGATGAAGGGAGGGACGAGCAGTACTTC.

There are many counts of this clonotype. V gene TRBV10-3 combines with J gene TRBJ2-1; TRBD1 might be the D (6 bases). CDR1 and CDR2 (germline): ENHRY, SYGVKD. This CDR3 is 13 amino acids long. V dropped 8 bases and J dropped 7 bases, with 15 bases sitting between them. The CDR3 sequence is CAIGTGTKNEQFF. The CDR3 DNA reads as TGTGCCATCGGAACAGGGACGAAAAATGAGCAGTTCTTC.

This chain uses TRBV20-1 with TRBJ2-5; 11 bases align to TRBD1. Germline values: CDR1 DFQATT, CDR2 SNEGSKA (reference sequence). This CDR3 has 14 residues. V lost 6 bases, J lost 6 bases, and 9 bases stayed unmatched. For the CDR3, the DNA is TGCAGTGCGGAGGGACAGGGGGTTCAGAAGACCCAGTACTTC. Its translation: CSAEGQGVQKTQYF.

The table lists this clonotype with many counts. The chain couples TRBV2 to TRBJ2-1, with unresolved D. The CDR3 has 12 amino acids. The germline CDR1 and CDR2 sequences are SNHLY and FYNNEI. V shed 7 bases and J shed 0 bases, with 4 bases lying between them. The CDR3 nucleotides are TGTGCCAGCATGATCTCCTACAATGAGCAGTTCTTC. Its translation is CASMISYNEQFF.

The CDR3 DNA reads as TGTGCCAGCACCGCCACTGGGGGGGCGAGGCAGCCCCAGCATTTT. This translates into CASTATGGARQPQHF. J is TRBJ1-5 and V is TRBV27; tentative D call: TRBD1 (6 bases). The CDR3 is made up of 15 amino acids. Trimming removed 7 bases from V and 7 bases from J, with 20 bases in between. Germline CDR1 MNHEY, CDR2 SMNVEV (reference sequence).

This clonotype was seen many times. The chain links TRBV7-8 to TRBJ2-7; a possible D gene is TRBD2 (5 bases). The CDR3 extends over 12 amino acids. Germline lookup yields CDR1 SGHVS and CDR2 FQNEAQ. Trimming took 5 bases from V and 7 from J, leaving 12 bases between them. The CDR3 is CASSRGSGEQYF. For the CDR3, the DNA is TGTGCCAGCAGCCGAGGGTCAGGAGAGCAGTACTTC.

This clonotype was counted at least ten times. The chain recombines TRBV12-3 or TRBV12-4 with TRBJ2-1, with TRBD2 as a possible D gene (6 bases). The CDR3 runs to 14 residues. V was clipped by 6 bases and J by 1 base, with 10 bases between them. The CDR3 DNA is TGTGCCAGCAGCGGGCGGGGATCCTACAATGAGCAGTTCTTC. As protein: CASSGRGSYNEQFF.

This clonotype was seen more than once but under ten times. The genes are TRBV29-1 and TRBJ2-1; no definite D call. CDR3 length equals 16 residues. CDR1 SQVTM and CDR2 ANQGSEA come from the germline V gene. V lost 0 bases, J lost 0 bases, and 12 bases lay in between. In nucleotides, the CDR3 is TGCAGCGTTGAAGACGCGACGGTAAGCTCCTACAATGAGCAGTTCTTC. Its protein is CSVEDATVSSYNEQFF.

Ten or more counts support this clonotype. The V gene is TRBV18, the J gene TRBJ1-3; D might be TRBD1 (6 bases). From germline, CDR1 is KGHSH and CDR2 LQKENI. Trimming took off 4 bases at V and 8 bases at J, with 15 bases between the two ends. The CDR3 extends over 14 amino acids. Written as DNA, the CDR3 is TGTGCCAGCTCACGGGACACCGGCGTGGACACCATATATTTT. Protein sequence: CASSRDTGVDTIYF.

This clonotype was observed many times. The rearrangement joins TRBV18 to TRBJ2-1; 12 bases are a match to TRBD2. CDR3 length: 16 amino acids. Trimming cost V 3 bases and J 3 bases; bases outside gene matches: 3. Germline CDR1 reads KGHSH; CDR2 reads LQKENI. The CDR3 DNA reads TGTGCCAGCTCACCTCGACTAGCGGGGGTCTACAATGAGCAGTTCTTC. It encodes CASSPRLAGVYNEQFF.

There are many counts of this clonotype. The V gene is TRBV27, the J gene TRBJ2-3; D gene ambiguous. The germline gives CDR1 MNHEY, CDR2 SMNVEV (reference sequence). V was clipped by 5 bases and J by 9 bases, with 9 bases between them. The CDR3 has 11 residues. The CDR3 DNA is TGTGCCAGCAGTATCGGGCTGACGCAGTATTTT. Its translation: CASSIGLTQYF.

This clonotype showed up many times. J is TRBJ2-5 and V is TRBV5-5, with D maybe TRBD2 (5 bases). The CDR3 extends over 14 amino acids. Trimming cost V 2 bases and J 2 bases, with 10 bases left between them. The germline CDR1 and CDR2 sequences are SGHKS and YYEKEE (reference sequence). CDR3 coding DNA: TGTGCCAGCAGCTTCGGACTGACGCAAGAGACCCAGTACTTC. Translating gives CASSFGLTQETQYF.

This clonotype was observed a handful of times. The chain joins TRBV19 to TRBJ2-5; TRBD2 aligns across 14 bases. CDR1 and CDR2 from the germline V gene are LNHDA and SQIVND (reference sequence). J gave up 5 bases and V 5 bases, and 4 bases lay outside the gene matches. This CDR3 is built from 15 residues. The CDR3 region is CASSGGLAGAETQYF. CDR3 coding DNA: TGTGCCAGTAGTGGGGGACTAGCGGGAGCTGAGACCCAGTACTTC.

The DNA for the CDR3 is TGCGCCAGCAGCCCATACCCCAGGGAGGGAGGTCAGTACTTC. Translating gives CASSPYPREGGQYF. This rearrangement joins TRBV4-1 to TRBJ2-5; 7 bases align to TRBD2. The V and J ends lost 4 bases and 11 bases, in that order; junction bases with no gene match: 13. The CDR3 extends over 14 amino acids. From germline, CDR1 is MGHRA and CDR2 YSYEKL.

This clonotype was counted ten times or more. The CDR3 loop is CSVAFRGKQETQYF. CDR3 coding DNA: TGCAGCGTTGCCTTTAGGGGGAAACAAGAGACCCAGTACTTC. The chain uses TRBV29-1 and TRBJ2-5; possibly TRBD1 for D (6 bases). V lost 4 bases and J lost 2, with 14 bases in between. Germline lookup yields CDR1 SQVTM and CDR2 ANQGSEA. This CDR3 contains 14 residues.

This clonotype has more than one count but fewer than ten. The CDR3 loop is CASSYSSGRVRGGELFF. CDR3 DNA: TGTGCCAGCAGTTACTCCAGCGGGAGGGTCCGGGGCGGGGAGCTGTTTTTT. This rearrangement joins TRBV6-6 to TRBJ2-2; 10 positions agree with TRBD2. Germline V lookup: CDR1 MNHNY, CDR2 SVGAGI (reference sequence). The V and J ends lost 0 bases and 7 bases, in that order; junction bases with no gene match: 8. This CDR3 has 17 residues.

The V call is TRBV9, the J call TRBJ2-2; D possibly matches TRBD1 or TRBD2 (5 bases each). The CDR3 spans 15 residues. Germline V gene data show CDR1 as SGDLS and CDR2 as YYNGEE. The V end was cut by 3 bases, the J end by 2 bases, with 11 bases between. This chain's CDR3 is CASSGRGRNTGELFF. CDR3 in DNA: TGTGCCAGCAGCGGTCGGGGCAGAAACACCGGGGAGCTGTTTTTT.

This clonotype was seen many times. V is TRBV6-1 and J is TRBJ2-5; a possible D gene is TRBD1 (5 bases). V was pared by 7 bases and J by 3 bases, with 12 bases between. The CDR3 contains 13 residues. The germline V gene encodes CDR1 MNHNS and CDR2 SASEGT. The CDR3 DNA reads as TGTGCCAGCACCTGGGGCAGGGAAGAGACCCAGTACTTC. Protein product: CASTWGREETQYF.

This clonotype has a count of ten or more. The genes are TRBV28 and TRBJ2-7; no clear D gene. The germline CDR1 and CDR2 sequences are MDHEN and SYDVKM. This CDR3 contains 13 residues. V was clipped by 5 bases and J by 3 bases, with 11 bases between them. The CDR3 DNA is TGTGCCAGCAGTATAAGCTTGGACTACGAGCAGTACTTC. Its protein product is CASSISLDYEQYF. Supplemented by reference TRBV28 and TRBJ2-7, the full variable domain reads DVKVTQSSRYLVKRTGEKVFLECVQDMDHENMFWYRQDPGLGLRLIYFSYDVKMKEKGDIPEGYSVSREKKERFSLILESASTNQTSMYLCASSISLDYEQYFGPGTRLTVT.